These 18 T cell receptor beta chains share one sample of origin, sequenced in a study of CD4+ T cells in melanoma. Data came from immunoSEQ multiplex PCR; TCRdb stores just in-frame clones and leaves some out. The sample lists more than 8,500 clones, about 70% occurring once. Sequenced: peripheral blood. The source is a human donor with melanoma.

There are many counts of this clone. The V gene is TRBV7-2, the J gene TRBJ1-5; D is undetermined. V lost 2 bases, J lost 4 bases, and 6 bases lay in between. CDR1 SGHTA and CDR2 FQGNSA come from the germline V gene. The CDR3 covers 13 residues. CDR3 sequence (DNA): TGTGCCAGCAGCTTAACCACAAATCAGCCCCAGCATTTT. Translation: CASSLTTNQPQHF.

The chain uses TRBV7-2 and TRBJ2-7; either TRBD1 or TRBD2 may supply D (5 bases each). The CDR3 is 15 amino acids. V lost 4 bases and J 3 bases, leaving 16 bases between the germline ends. Germline lookup yields CDR1 SGHTA and CDR2 FQGNSA. The CDR3 bases are TGTGCCAGCAGCTGGGGGAACGCCCCCATCTACGAGCAGTACTTC. Translated, it gives CASSWGNAPIYEQYF.

This clone was observed once. The chain has TRBV4-2 and TRBJ2-7; 7 bases are a match to TRBD2. There are 15 residues in the CDR3. Losses at the gene ends were 0 bases for V and 5 bases for J; bases not matched to a gene: 7. Germline V gives CDR1 LGHNA, CDR2 YNFKEQ. This chain's CDR3 is CASSQDLWTSDEQYF. The CDR3 DNA sequence: TGTGCCAGCAGCCAAGATTTGTGGACTAGTGACGAGCAGTACTTC.

This clone is categorized as medium-sized. The chain joins TRBV13 to TRBJ1-1; 8 nucleotides agree with TRBD1. The CDR3 runs to 14 residues. The trim removed 5 bases at V and 5 bases at J, leaving 7 bases unmatched. CDR1 and CDR2 (germline): PRHDT, FYEKMQ (reference sequence). CDR3 in amino acids: CASSPAGGRTEAFF. In DNA, the CDR3 is TGTGCCAGCAGCCCGGCAGGGGGCAGGACTGAAGCTTTCTTT.

V gene TRBV6-6 combines with J gene TRBJ1-6, with TRBD1 as a possible D gene (5 bases). The CDR3 is 15 residues long. Trimming removed 4 bases at V and 14 bases at J, with 21 bases between. The V gene's germline CDR1 is MNHNY and CDR2 SVGAGI (reference sequence). DNA of the CDR3: TGTGCCAGCAGTTCGGCTGGGGCAAGGGTTTCGGCCCTCCACTTT. Protein product: CASSSAGARVSALHF.

V is TRBV7-3 and J is TRBJ2-4; 9 nucleotides agree with TRBD1. Germline V gene lookup returns CDR1 SGHTA and CDR2 FQGTGA. V was clipped by 1 base and J by 4 bases; unmatched bases: 2. This CDR3 has 15 amino acids. This chain's CDR3 is CASSLNGQGKNIQYF. The CDR3 bases are TGTGCCAGCAGCTTAAATGGACAGGGGAAAAACATTCAGTACTTC.

The gene calls are TRBV18 and TRBJ2-2; D uncertain. The CDR3 has 16 amino acids. With 2 bases removed from V and 7 bases from J, the gap between germline ends came to 17 bases. Germline CDR1 reads KGHSH; CDR2 reads LQKENI. CDR3 amino acids: CASSPFGGTVDGELFF. In DNA, the CDR3 is TGTGCCAGCTCACCATTCGGTGGTACGGTTGACGGGGAGCTGTTTTTT.

Judged by abundance, this clone is medium-sized. The J gene is TRBJ1-5, the V gene TRBV18; D is unclear. Per the germline V gene, CDR1 is KGHSH and CDR2 is LQKENI. The length of the CDR3 is 17 residues. Trimming left V 1 base short and J 0 bases short, with 13 bases between. DNA for the CDR3: TGTGCCAGCTCACCACAGGCGCCTGAACTTAGCAATCAGCCCCAGCATTTT. This sequence encodes CASSPQAPELSNQPQHF.

This chain joins TRBV5-6 and TRBJ1-1; TRBD1 matches 8 bases. The CDR3 has 13 residues. V was clipped by 3 bases and J by 6 bases; unmatched bases: 4. Germline V CDR1 and CDR2: SGHDT, YYEEEE. Written as DNA, the CDR3 is TGTGCCAGCAGCTGGGCAGGGGGCTCTGAAGCTTTCTTT. Its translation: CASSWAGGSEAFF. Combining the CDR3 with reference TRBV5-6 and TRBJ1-1 gives the whole variable domain DAGVTQSPTHLIKTRGQQVTLRCSPKSGHDTVSWYQQALGQGPQFIFQYYEEEERQRGNFPDRFSGHQFPNYSSELNVNALLLGDSALYLCASSWAGGSEAFFGQGTRLTVV.

The table lists this clone with a few counts. The V and J genes are TRBV7-2 and TRBJ1-4, with a weak D call TRBD1 (5 bases). The V gene lost 6 bases and the J gene lost 3 bases, with 17 bases spanning the gap. The CDR3 is 16 amino acids. Per germline, CDR1 SGHTA and CDR2 FQGNSA. The CDR3 DNA reads as TGTGCCAGCAGTTCATTCCCCGGGGCGGCTAATGAAAAACTGTTTTTT. It specifies CASSSFPGAANEKLFF.

CDR3 protein: CASSSGQPGETQYF. DNA of the CDR3: TGTGCCAGCAGCTCGGGACAACCTGGGGAGACCCAGTACTTC. The genes are TRBV7-3 and TRBJ2-5, with a possible D match to TRBD1 (6 bases). The CDR3 extends over 14 amino acids. CDR1 SGHTA and CDR2 FQGTGA come from the germline V gene. Trimming left V 4 bases short and J 5 bases short, with 14 bases between.

By sample fraction, this clone is medium-sized. The rearrangement uses TRBV5-1 and TRBJ2-7; 8 nucleotides align to TRBD1. The germline gives CDR1 SGHRS, CDR2 YFSETQ. The CDR3 length is 18 residues. J gave up 0 bases and V 0 bases, and 11 bases lay outside the gene matches. This CDR3 is CASSLDRGYESTSYEQYF. Written as DNA, the CDR3 is TGCGCCAGCAGCTTGGACAGGGGGTATGAATCCACCTCCTACGAGCAGTACTTC.

This clone was observed a handful of times. The chain uses TRBV28 and TRBJ2-5, with D possibly matching TRBD2 (6 bases). From germline, CDR1 is MDHEN and CDR2 SYDVKM. The CDR3 spans 12 residues. Between the trimmed V and J ends, which lost 5 bases and 5 bases, there was a span of 9 bases. The CDR3 DNA reads as TGTGCCAGCAGTGAGGGGAGGGAGACCCAGTACTTC. This encodes CASSEGRETQYF.

The chain employs TRBV5-1 and TRBJ1-2, with D hard to call. The CDR3 has 16 amino acids. Per the germline V gene, CDR1 is SGHRS and CDR2 is YFSETQ. V shed 0 bases and J shed 4 bases, with 16 bases lying between them. The CDR3 spells CASSLESGFMGYGYTF. CDR3 sequence (DNA): TGCGCCAGCAGCTTGGAGTCGGGGTTCATGGGCTATGGCTACACCTTC.

This chain links TRBV6-1 with TRBJ2-2; 7 bases align to TRBD1. The CDR3 has 15 amino acids. The V gene's germline CDR1 is MNHNS and CDR2 SASEGT. V trimming: 5 bases; J trimming: 1 base; junction bases outside the gene matches: 4. The CDR3 nucleotides read TGTGCCAGCAGTCCCGGGACAGTGAACACCGGGGAGCTGTTTTTT. Amino acid sequence: CASSPGTVNTGELFF.

CDR3 sequence: CASSDRDGSPLHF. DNA of the CDR3: TGTGCCAGCAGTGACAGGGATGGTTCACCCCTCCACTTT. This chain links TRBV6-1 with TRBJ1-6, with a tentative D call TRBD1 (5 bases). The V gene's germline CDR1 is MNHNS and CDR2 SASEGT. This CDR3 has 13 residues. The V and J ends lost 3 bases and 9 bases respectively, with 9 bases between them.

V gene TRBV4-1 combines with J gene TRBJ1-2; tentative D call: TRBD1 (5 bases). This CDR3 comprises 13 residues. CDR1 is MGHRA, CDR2 YSYEKL, per germline. The V end was cut by 4 bases, the J end by 7 bases, with 13 bases between. The DNA of the CDR3 is TGCGCCAGCAGCCCACAGGCGTTTCGTGGCTACACCTTC. Translating gives CASSPQAFRGYTF.

There are a few counts of this clone. The chain is built from TRBV19 and TRBJ2-7, with 8 positions matching TRBD1. The CDR3 totals 15 residues. V lost 6 bases, J lost 0 bases, and 7 bases stayed unmatched. Per the germline V gene, CDR1 is LNHDA and CDR2 is SQIVND (reference sequence). CDR3 in DNA: TGTGCCAGTAGGTTCCGGACAGGGTCCTCCTACGAGCAGTACTTC. Protein: CASRFRTGSSYEQYF. Looking up the rest from reference TRBV19 and TRBJ2-7 gives the full variable domain: DGGITQSPKYLFRKEGQNVTLSCEQNLNHDAMYWYRQDPGQGLRLIYYSQIVNDFQKGDIAEGYSVSREKKESFPLTVTSAQKNPTAFYLCASRFRTGSSYEQYFGPGTRLTVT.